The sequence of this TCR beta chain was determined in a study of T cell clonality in common variable immunodeficiency. Study outcomes and limitations: Patient heterogeneity in the CVID cohort limited correlations between repertoire features and clinical complications. TCRbeta clonality was increased in CVID versus healthy controls. Shared TCRbeta clones were fewer between CVID subjects than controls.

The germline gives CDR1 MNHNS, CDR2 SASEGT. The CDR3 runs 13 residues. The table lists this clone with a few counts. Its specificity is not known. The read comes to an end 3 residues before the CDR3 does, leaving the germline J gene to fill in the end. TCRdb keeps only in-frame clones here, not all; method: immunoSEQ multiplex PCR. The sample holds 50,000 to 55,000 clones, and no clone turns up only once. The chain joins TRBV6-1 to TRBJ1-1; no clear D. Sequences were obtained from peripheral blood mononuclear cells. This TCR came from a person between 18 and 69 years old in good health. The DNA read from the CDR3 is TGTGCCAGCAGTGAAAACACCGTGAATACG. This encodes CASSENTVNT. The CDR3 in full is CASSENTVNTAFF.